This entry lists 26 T cell receptor beta chains sequenced from one sample in a study of blood T cell repertoires in COVID-19. TCRdb's table, derived via immunoSEQ multiplex PCR, lists solely in-frame clones and lacks some. The sample shows more than 95,000 clones, around four fifths of them seen only once. Material for sequencing was peripheral blood. Source of these receptors: a human donor in a cohort sampled during active COVID-19.

This clone was observed a few times. This chain uses TRBV12-3 or TRBV12-4 with TRBJ1-5, with 7 positions matching TRBD1. This CDR3 has 13 residues. V shed 6 bases, J shed 7 bases, and the junction held 6 bases outside the gene matches. As DNA, the CDR3 is TGTGCCAGCAGCCTTGACAGGGCGCAGCCCCAGCATTTT. Protein: CASSLDRAQPQHF.

The chain links TRBV28 to TRBJ1-1, with a tentative D call TRBD1 (5 bases). V was pared by 11 bases and J by 3 bases, with 16 bases between. Germline V gene data show CDR1 as MDHEN and CDR2 as SYDVKM. The CDR3 runs 13 residues. CDR3 DNA: TGTGCCTCAACGTCAGGGCAAGACACTGAAGCTTTCTTT. Its translation is CASTSGQDTEAFF.

This clone was detected only a few times. The chain is built from TRBV13 and TRBJ2-3; 9 bases align to TRBD2. Germline CDR1 is PRHDT and CDR2 is FYEKMQ (reference sequence). Germline trimming cut 2 bases from V and 4 bases from J; bases unmatched to any gene: 4. This CDR3 contains 15 residues. The CDR3 DNA is TGTGCCAGCAGCTTAATGGGACTAGCCCCAGATACGCAGTATTTT. It yields the protein CASSLMGLAPDTQYF.

This rearrangement joins TRBV7-2 to TRBJ1-4, with D hard to call. Germline CDR1 reads SGHTA; CDR2 reads FQGNSA. The germline V and J ends were trimmed by 5 bases and 7 bases, with 17 bases remaining between them. The CDR3 length is 15 residues. CDR3 loop: CASSPDSSRGEKLFF. The CDR3 DNA is TGTGCCAGCAGCCCGGACTCCTCGCGGGGTGAAAAACTGTTTTTT.

The chain combines TRBV28 with TRBJ1-5, with TRBD1 matching 8 bases. The germline V gene encodes CDR1 MDHEN and CDR2 SYDVKM. The CDR3 loop spans 16 amino acids. V lost 4 bases and J lost 3; bases outside the gene matches: 8. The CDR3 nucleotides read TGTGCCAGCAGTTCCTCCGGACAGGGTAACAATCAGCCCCAGCATTTT. This codes for CASSSSGQGNNQPQHF.

This clone showed up just a few times. This sequence joins TRBV11-3 and TRBJ2-1; perhaps TRBD2 as D (6 bases). The CDR3 spans 13 residues. The germline V gene encodes CDR1 SGHNT and CDR2 YENEEA. The germline V and J ends were trimmed by 2 bases and 6 bases, with 8 bases remaining between them. The CDR3 region is CASSLSRGNEQFF. In DNA form, the CDR3 reads TGTGCCAGCAGCTTATCGCGGGGCAATGAGCAGTTCTTC.

In this sample, this clone turned up a few times. The chain employs TRBV19 and TRBJ1-6, with D uncertain. Per germline, CDR1 LNHDA and CDR2 SQIVND (reference sequence). The CDR3 runs 17 residues. With 7 bases removed from V and 0 bases from J, the gap between germline ends came to 16 bases. CDR3 amino acids: CASTPQAASSYNSPLHF. CDR3 sequence (DNA): TGTGCCAGTACCCCTCAAGCGGCGAGCTCCTATAATTCACCCCTCCACTTT. Filled out from reference TRBV19 and TRBJ1-6, the complete variable domain reads DGGITQSPKYLFRKEGQNVTLSCEQNLNHDAMYWYRQDPGQGLRLIYYSQIVNDFQKGDIAEGYSVSREKKESFPLTVTSAQKNPTAFYLCASTPQAASSYNSPLHFGNGTRLTVT.

The chain has TRBV24-1 and TRBJ2-6, with D possibly matching TRBD1 (6 bases). Trimming removed 2 bases from V and 2 bases from J, with 12 bases in between. There are 17 residues in the CDR3. Germline CDR1 and CDR2: KGHDR and SFDVKD. CDR3 bases: TGTGCCACCAGTGATTCCCGCAGGGGCACTGGGGCCAACGTCCTGACTTTC. This gives the protein CATSDSRRGTGANVLTF.

The CDR3 sequence: CACWTQGAPGEQYF. The CDR3 DNA reads TGTGCGTGTTGGACACAGGGGGCACCGGGGGAGCAGTACTTC. The J gene is TRBJ2-7, the V gene TRBV3-1 (or the pseudogene TRBV3-2); 9 bases agree with TRBD1. Germline lookup yields CDR1 LGHDT and CDR2 YNNKEL (reference sequence). The CDR3 has 14 residues.

The gene calls are TRBV2 and TRBJ1-3; unclear D gene. Between the trimmed V and J ends, which lost 5 bases and 0 bases, there was a span of 11 bases. The CDR3 contains 15 residues. Looked up from germline, CDR1 is SNHLY and CDR2 is FYNNEI. This CDR3 is CASSYDGGSGNTIYF. The CDR3 coding sequence is TGTGCCAGCAGTTACGACGGAGGCTCTGGAAACACCATATATTTT.

As regards this clone: At one boundary the junction diverges from the germline segment, which might be a read error. The chain uses TRBV28 and TRBJ1-5; 8 bases map to TRBD1. The germline V gene has CDR1 MDHEN and CDR2 SYDVKM. The CDR3 length is 10 residues. Written as DNA, the CDR3 is TGTGCCAGCGGGACAGGAGAGCCCAGTTTT. Its translation: CASGTGEPSF.

The V and J genes are TRBV4-1 and TRBJ1-5; 10 nucleotides line up with TRBD1. Germline V gene lookup returns CDR1 MGHRA and CDR2 YSYEKL. CDR3 length equals 14 residues. The trim removed 4 bases at V and 6 bases at J, leaving 3 bases unmatched. The CDR3 bases are TGCGCCAGCAGCCTCCGGACAGGGGGTCAGCCCCAGCATTTT. Its protein product is CASSLRTGGQPQHF.

The V gene is TRBV6-5, the J gene TRBJ2-1, with 7 positions matching TRBD2. This CDR3 spans 13 amino acids. V dropped 6 bases and J dropped 9; count of bases not matched to a gene: 8. The germline V gene has CDR1 MNHEY and CDR2 SVGAGI. The CDR3 is CASRPPGGSEQFF. The DNA for the CDR3 is TGTGCCAGCAGACCTCCCGGGGGGAGTGAGCAGTTCTTC.

The gene calls are TRBV5-1 and TRBJ2-1, with 12 bases that match TRBD2. With 3 bases clipped from V and 10 bases from J, the junction kept 14 bases outside the gene matches. The CDR3 runs to 17 residues. Germline lookup yields CDR1 SGHRS and CDR2 YFSETQ. The DNA of the CDR3 is TGCGCCAGCAGCTCCCTTTCTAGCGGGGGGGCAAGGGACGAGCAGTTCTTC. Translated: CASSSLSSGGARDEQFF.

The V and J genes are TRBV5-1 and TRBJ1-4; no clear D gene. V was cut by 4 bases and J by 6 bases, with 4 bases left in between. Germline V gene lookup returns CDR1 SGHRS and CDR2 YFSETQ. The CDR3 is made up of 11 amino acids. The CDR3 spells CASSADEKLFF. CDR3 DNA: TGCGCCAGCAGCGCAGATGAAAAACTGTTTTTT.

CDR3 bases: TGTGCCAGCAGTTTGACAGGGGGCTCGGATGAAAAACTGTTTTTT. Its translation is CASSLTGGSDEKLFF. The chain has TRBV6-5 and TRBJ1-4; 10 nucleotides match TRBD1. This CDR3 has 15 residues. With V trimmed by 4 bases and J by 6 bases, 5 bases remained unmatched. Germline assignment: CDR1 MNHEY and CDR2 SVGAGI.

The chain carries TRBV19 and TRBJ2-1; 9 nucleotides line up with TRBD2. The trim removed 0 bases at V and 8 bases at J, leaving 8 bases unmatched. The CDR3 runs 16 residues. Germline CDR1 reads LNHDA; CDR2 reads SQIVND (reference sequence). The CDR3 region is CASSIEGGRARDEQFF. The CDR3 nucleotides read TGTGCCAGTAGTATAGAAGGCGGGAGGGCCCGGGATGAGCAGTTCTTC.

The sample holds a few counts of this clone. The chain recombines TRBV4-2 with TRBJ1-5; tentative D call: TRBD1 (5 bases). CDR1 and CDR2 (germline): LGHNA, YNFKEQ. V was trimmed by 0 bases and J by 2 bases, leaving 17 bases between them. The CDR3 spans 18 residues. This chain's CDR3 is CASSQDTPVGRGNQPQHF. As DNA, the CDR3 is TGTGCCAGCAGCCAAGATACCCCAGTGGGGCGCGGCAATCAGCCCCAGCATTTT.

This chain connects TRBV27 to TRBJ2-1; TRBD2 aligns across 10 bases. Germline V gene sequence: CDR1 MNHEY, CDR2 SMNVEV (reference sequence). V was pared by 6 bases and J by 10 bases, with 15 bases of the junction left unmatched. The CDR3 has 16 residues. The CDR3 DNA sequence: TGTGCCAGCAGCCTTTCCCATCTAGCGGGAGCGTGGGAGCAGTTCTTC. Translating gives CASSLSHLAGAWEQFF.

The chain joins TRBV4-1 to TRBJ2-7; 9 nucleotides align to TRBD1. Trimming at V came to 1 base and at J to 3 bases, leaving 13 bases not matched to a gene. Germline V gene lookup returns CDR1 MGHRA and CDR2 YSYEKL. The CDR3 is 18 amino acids. The chain's CDR3 is CASSQVSFRDRVSYEQYF. CDR3 DNA sequence: TGCGCCAGCAGCCAAGTGTCATTCCGGGACAGGGTCAGCTACGAGCAGTACTTC.

The chain recombines TRBV24-1 with TRBJ2-7; 9 nucleotides align to TRBD1. From germline, CDR1 is KGHDR and CDR2 SFDVKD. CDR3 length: 16 residues. V was clipped by 5 bases and J by 8 bases; unmatched bases: 15. The CDR3 here is CATSAGPGQGHHQQYF. CDR3 nucleotides: TGTGCCACCAGTGCCGGCCCGGGACAGGGTCATCATCAGCAGTACTTC.

The gene calls are TRBV3-1 (or the pseudogene TRBV3-2) and TRBJ2-5; 9 bases agree with TRBD2. J lost 3 bases, V lost 2 bases, and 1 base had no gene match. This CDR3 contains 14 residues. The germline CDR1 and CDR2 sequences are LGHDT and YNNKEL (reference sequence). The CDR3 DNA sequence: TGTGCCAGCAGCCAACGCGGGAGGGAAGAGACCCAGTACTTC. It specifies CASSQRGREETQYF.

CDR3 in amino acids: CASSLEGGPPYRAPLHF. The CDR3 DNA follows: TGTGCCAGCAGCTTAGAGGGGGGGCCACCCTATCGGGCACCCCTCCACTTT. The chain joins TRBV7-6 to TRBJ1-6; D possibly corresponds to TRBD1 (6 bases). V gave up 1 base and J gave up 11 bases, with 21 bases separating them. The CDR3 loop spans 17 amino acids. CDR1 is SGHVS and CDR2 is FNYEAQ in the germline V gene.

The genes are TRBV7-9 and TRBJ1-4, with D possibly TRBD1 on 5 matching bases. CDR1 is SEHNR and CDR2 is FQNEAQ in the germline V gene (reference sequence). The CDR3 has 14 amino acids. The germline V and J ends were trimmed by 5 bases and 6 bases, with 13 bases remaining between them. The CDR3 sequence: CASSKQVSYEKLFF. CDR3 bases: TGTGCCAGCAGCAAACAGGTCTCTTATGAAAAACTGTTTTTT.

The rearrangement joins TRBV11-1 to TRBJ2-3; 8 bases fit TRBD2. CDR3 size: 15 residues. Germline values: CDR1 SGHAT, CDR2 FQDESV (reference sequence). The ends lost 2 bases at V and 3 bases at J; junction bases unmatched: 4. The CDR3 bases are TGTGCCAGCAGCTTAAGCGGGAGTCGTACAGATACGCAGTATTTT. Its protein product is CASSLSGSRTDTQYF.

The chain links TRBV30 to TRBJ1-2; D might be TRBD1 (5 bases). Germline V gene data show CDR1 as GTSNPN and CDR2 as SVGIG (reference sequence). The CDR3 extends over 12 amino acids. Between the trimmed V and J ends, which lost 1 base and 8 bases, there was a span of 11 bases. CDR3 loop: CAWSATVGGYTF. The CDR3 bases are TGTGCCTGGAGTGCGACAGTGGGAGGCTACACCTTC.